The table lists the clone carrying this T cell receptor (beta chain) with a few counts. The antigen remains undetermined. Library preparation for TCR beta used quantitative 5'-RACE with molecular barcodes. TCRdb re-called the 5' RACE reads through MiXCR, storing one row per CDR3 protein. The sample contains under 120,000 distinct CDR3 sequences, more than 20% of which appear only once. This sample is part of a study of CD8 T cells in ankylosing spondylitis. Study-level results: In synovial fluid and blood from reactive arthritis, some motif variants were previously reported. Within peripheral blood, clones linked to disease were CD8+ and relatively rare.

The V end was cut by 0 bases, the J end by 9 bases, with 13 bases between. This CDR3 has 14 residues. Per the germline V gene, CDR1 is SGHRS and CDR2 is YFSETQ. Sequenced sample: synovial fluid, either unsorted or a sorted T cell fraction (not recorded which). The chain couples TRBV5-1 to TRBJ2-1; D unresolved. The receptor's source is a male donor with ankylosing spondylitis. CDR3 nucleotides: TGCGCCAGCAGCTTGGAAGTAGCTCGATTTGAGCAGTTCTTC. Its protein is CASSLEVARFEQFF.